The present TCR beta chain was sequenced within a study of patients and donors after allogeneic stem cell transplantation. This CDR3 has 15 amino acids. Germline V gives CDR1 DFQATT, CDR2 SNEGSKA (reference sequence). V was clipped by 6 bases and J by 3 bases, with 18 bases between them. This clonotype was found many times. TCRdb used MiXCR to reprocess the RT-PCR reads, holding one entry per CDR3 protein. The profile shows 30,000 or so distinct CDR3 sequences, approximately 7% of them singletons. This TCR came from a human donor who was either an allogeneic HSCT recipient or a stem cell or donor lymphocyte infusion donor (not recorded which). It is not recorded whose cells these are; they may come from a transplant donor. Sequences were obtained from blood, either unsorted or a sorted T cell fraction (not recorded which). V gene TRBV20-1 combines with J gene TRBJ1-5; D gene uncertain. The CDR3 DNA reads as TGCAGTGCAAGGGCTGAGCCAAACTACAATCAGCCCCAGCATTTT. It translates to CSARAEPNYNQPQHF.